This T cell receptor (beta chain) is drawn from a study of monozygotic twins with inflammatory bowel disease (dated by TCRdb to between 2017 and 2020). About the investigation overall: The full study comprised 28 monozygotic twin pairs: nine German pairs (four IBD-concordant, five IBD-discordant) and 19 IBD-discordant Danish pairs. The search for disease-associated traits relied mainly on comparing, within discordant pairs, IBD patients with their genetically identical healthy co-twins. Each individual had, on average, about 151 000 unique TCRalpha sequences and 181 000 unique TCRbeta sequences available for analysis.

Library preparation employed 5' RACE. For each TCR library, around 4,000 ng of total RNA was used. For each sample, cDNA synthesis with SMARTScribe reverse transcriptase was split into eight separate reactions. During cDNA synthesis, template switching introduced unique molecular identifiers that contained a 6-nucleotide sample barcode. Two nested PCRs of roughly 16 and 10 cycles amplified the TCRalpha and TCRbeta cDNA, and bead purification followed each PCR. Before amplification, the cDNA was treated with uracil DNA-glycosylase and purified using the QIAquick PCR purification kit. The second PCR added Illumina TruSeq-compatible adapters along with sample-specific barcodes. TapeStation and Qubit were used to check library quality and concentration, and 5 to 6.5 ng of each library was pooled. Sequencing of the pooled libraries was done on an Illumina HiSeq2500 single-index Rapid Run using custom sequencing primers and 2 x 100 bp reads. The original pipeline was this. PCR and sequencing errors were corrected by UMI-based consensus assembly using MiGEC version 1.2.6. V(D)J alignment, clonotype assembly and CDR3 extraction were performed with MiXCR version 2.1.1. Gene usage, clonotype sharing and MAIT/NKT TCR abundance were normalised by analysing the top 1000, 10 000 and 20 000 clonotypes per sample. Diversity was computed as the inverse Simpson index with the vegan R package after downsampling to 27 000 UMIs. Paired Mann-Whitney U tests were applied to discordant twin pairs, with Benjamini-Hochberg correction for multiple testing. The reads, reprocessed by TCRdb, yield one row per CDR3 protein sequence and no DNA. These V and J calls derive from TCRdb rather than the authors' analysis. The sample table on file contains 150,000 to 200,000 distinct CDR3 sequences. In total, the top ten clones hold 2.4% of the sample.

What the authors observed across the whole study: Fewer clonotypes were shared with other individuals by IBD patients than by healthy twins, most markedly in patients showing signs of disease activity. Repertoire similarity did not differ between concordant and discordant twins, possibly due to limited statistical power. Measured by the inverse Simpson index, TCRbeta repertoire diversity was lower in IBD patients than in their healthy co-twins. Different T cell subtypes could not be distinguished in the analysis. Differing immunosuppressive treatments among patients may have added background noise and inter-individual variability to the repertoires. No single strong signal or clonotype linked to IBD turned up in the results, so the idea that one exists was not supported.

The CDR3 numbers 14 residues from cysteine through phenylalanine. No DNA is given. Points on this clonotype: This clone's antigen is unknown.

From each donor, a roughly 2.3 ml peripheral blood sample was drawn into PAXgene tubes and stored at -80 degrees C. Total RNA was isolated from whole blood with the PAXgene blood miRNA kit on an automated QIAcube, without T cell sorting. Peripheral blood from monozygotic twin pairs who were concordant or discordant for inflammatory bowel disease underwent deep TCRalpha and TCRbeta repertoire profiling using unique molecular barcoding. Smoking habits were recorded for all twin pairs, and individuals were classified as current, former or never smokers. Source material: blood. This receptor was obtained from a human donor with ulcerative colitis or Crohn's disease, or a healthy co-twin of an affected twin (not recorded which). The chain is made from TRBV12-3 or TRBV12-4 and TRBJ2-5. The CDR3 is CASSFRQYQETQYF.